Listed below are T cell receptor beta chains from one sample, sequenced in a study of metastatic and nonmetastatic thyroid tumors. Using MiXCR, TCRdb re-called clones from the PCR reads. The sample shows under 20,000 clones, approximately 22% of them seen only once. Source material: adjacent normal tissue. Receptors were obtained from a female donor with papillary thyroid cancer or a benign thyroid nodule (not recorded which). Some clones in this sample may be carry-over from other donors' samples. Both conserved end residues are part of each CDR3. Each record gives: D gene, CDR3 length, clone size, J gene, V gene, CDR3 protein, CDR3 DNA. The D gene is left open where the match is weak. A clone size is listed for some rows: how often the clone was seen (once, few, many), or a class if it is expanded.

-,12,-,TRBJ2-3,TRBV6-1,CDSDFWGHTQYF,TGTGACAGCGATTTTTGGGGACATACGCAGTATTTT
TRBD1,17,-,TRBJ1-5,TRBV15,CATSRGGSTGARKPQHF,TGTGCCACCAGCAGAGGCGGGTCGACAGGGGCGAGGAAGCCCCAGCATTTT
-,17,-,TRBJ2-1,TRBV27,CASSFRQGWAGYNEQFF,TGTGCCAGCAGTTTTCGGCAGGGATGGGCGGGGTACAATGAGCAGTTCTTC
-,13,few,TRBJ2-5,TRBV10-2,CASSDYGQETQYF,TGCGCCAGCAGTGATTACGGACAAGAGACCCAGTACTTC
-,15,few,TRBJ2-7,TRBV9,CASSAGTLGAGEQYF,TGTGCCAGCAGCGCCGGCACACTGGGGGCGGGGGAGCAGTACTTC
-,14,-,TRBJ1-1,TRBV30,CAWSVPPTNTEAFF,TGTGCCTGGAGTGTACCCCCCACGAACACTGAAGCTTTCTTT
TRBD1,14,few,TRBJ1-1,TRBV7-3,CASSLGTGSTEAFF,TGTGCCAGCAGCCTCGGGACAGGGTCCACTGAAGCTTTCTTT
-,14,few,TRBJ2-1,TRBV6-2/TRBV6-3,CASSRVSSYNEQFF,TGTGCCAGCAGCCGGGTGAGCTCCTACAATGAGCAGTTCTTC
TRBD2,15,-,TRBJ2-7,TRBV4-3,CASSQEGTSGYGRHF,TGCGCCAGCAGCCAAGAGGGGACTAGCGGCTATGGACGACACTTC
-,16,few,TRBJ2-3,TRBV4-2,CASSQVAAGGTDTQYF,TGTGCCAGCAGCCAGGTAGCGGCAGGGGGCACAGATACGCAGTATTTT
-,13,-,TRBJ1-1,TRBV5-1,CASSWTANTEAFF,TGCGCCAGCAGCTGGACAGCGAACACTGAAGCTTTCTTT
TRBD2,14,few,TRBJ2-7,TRBV6-1,CASSEGLARYEQYF,TGTGCCAGCAGTGAAGGACTAGCGAGATACGAGCAGTACTTC
-,16,-,TRBJ1-1,TRBV11-2,CASSLGHPGLVAEAFF,TGTGCCAGCAGCCTAGGACACCCGGGGTTAGTGGCTGAAGCTTTCTTT
-,12,few,TRBJ2-1,TRBV29-1,CSVGGISNEQFF,TGCAGCGTTGGAGGTATCTCCAATGAGCAGTTCTTC
TRBD1,15,few,TRBJ1-2,TRBV28,CASSVPGQGIRGYTF,TGTGCCAGCAGTGTTCCGGGACAGGGGATACGTGGCTACACCTTC
TRBD2,14,few,TRBJ2-7,TRBV27,CASSIIAGPYEQYF,TGTGCCAGCAGCATTATAGCGGGGCCCTACGAGCAGTACTTC
TRBD1,17,-,TRBJ1-3,TRBV6-1,CASSEDRFYYSGNTIYF,TGTGCCAGCAGTGAGGACAGGTTTTACTACTCTGGAAACACCATATATTTT
TRBD2,15,few,TRBJ2-5,TRBV11-2,CASSLAQGLAPTQYF,TGTGCCAGCAGCTTAGCCCAAGGACTAGCGCCTACCCAGTACTTC
-,13,-,TRBJ1-1,TRBV19,CASSQAANTEAFF,TGTGCCAGTAGTCAAGCGGCCAACACTGAAGCTTTCTTT
-,17,medium-sized,TRBJ1-3,TRBV6-5,CASSYRRVSPQGNTIYF,TGTGCCAGCAGTTACCGTAGGGTCTCTCCACAGGGAAACACCATATATTTT
-,13,-,TRBJ1-1,TRBV20-1,CSAAPMSGTEAFF,TGCAGTGCTGCCCCCATGTCTGGAACTGAAGCTTTCTTC
-,15,-,TRBJ1-4,TRBV7-2,CASSLVVGDDEKLFF,TGTGCCAGCAGCTTAGTTGTGGGGGATGATGAAAAACTGTTTTTT
-,16,-,TRBJ2-6,TRBV7-3,CASRLEGRYGANVLTF,TGTGCCAGCAGATTAGAAGGGCGGTATGGGGCCAACGTCCTGACTTTC
-,14,-,TRBJ1-6,TRBV4-2,CASSQEVTDSPLHF,TGTGCCAGCAGCCAAGAAGTAACAGATTCACCCCTCCACTTT
-,12,medium-sized,TRBJ2-7,TRBV27,CASSGLGNEQYF,TGTGCCAGCAGCGGGCTAGGCAACGAGCAGTACTTC
-,16,many,TRBJ1-4,TRBV6-1,CASSEHTGSTNEKLFF,TGTGCCAGCAGTGAACACACAGGGTCAACTAATGAAAAACTGTTTTTT
-,13,-,TRBJ1-1,TRBV10-3,CAIRQGWATEAFF,TGTGCCATCAGACAGGGATGGGCCACTGAAGCTTTCTTT
-,14,-,TRBJ2-3,TRBV11-3,CASSLETVSDTQYF,TGTGCCAGCAGCCTCGAGACAGTTTCCGATACGCAGTATTTT